The 26 T cell receptor beta chains in this list originate from one sample, sequenced in a study of blood T cell repertoires in COVID-19. Repertoires were generated with immunoSEQ multiplex PCR, while TCRdb's copy carries only in-frame clones and drops some. The sample has about 220,000 clones, approximately 85% seen once. The specimen was peripheral blood. The receptors originated from a woman between 65 and 79 years old with COVID-19, enrolled during active disease.

As regards this clone: Other nucleotide sequences from this sample produce the same CDR3. The J gene is TRBJ2-7, the V gene TRBV6-5, with TRBD1 matching 10 bases. Germline V gene data show CDR1 as MNHEY and CDR2 as SVGAGI. The CDR3 spans 14 residues. V lost 2 bases, J lost 4 bases, and 2 bases stayed unmatched. The CDR3 nucleotides are TGTGCCAGCAGTTACGGGGACAGGGGTTACGAGCAGTACTTC. Its protein product is CASSYGDRGYEQYF.

This chain connects TRBV5-1 to TRBJ2-5; a weak D match, TRBD2 (6 bases). Germline CDR1 and CDR2: SGHRS and YFSETQ. The CDR3 extends over 14 amino acids. The V gene lost 3 bases and the J gene lost 4 bases, with 13 bases spanning the gap. Here the CDR3 DNA reads TGCGCCAGCAGCTCGGGGAGGACGACAGAGACCCAGTACTTC. This sequence encodes CASSSGRTTETQYF.

The gene calls are TRBV14 and TRBJ1-2, with 8 bases aligning to TRBD1. V lost 4 bases, J lost 8 bases, and 9 bases stayed unmatched. Germline values: CDR1 SGHDN, CDR2 FVKESK. The CDR3 sequence is 14 residues long. In DNA form, the CDR3 reads TGTGCCAGCAGCCTAAACAGGGGGAGCCTGGGCTACACCTTC. Translated, it gives CASSLNRGSLGYTF.

This rearrangement joins TRBV14 to TRBJ2-5; D perhaps matches TRBD1 (5 bases). The CDR3 contains 16 residues. Germline V gene sequence: CDR1 SGHDN, CDR2 FVKESK. Trimming took off 0 bases at V and 4 bases at J, with 15 bases between the two ends. The CDR3 DNA reads TGTGCCAGCAGCCAAGATAGGGGTGGGTTCGCAGAGACCCAGTACTTC. It encodes CASSQDRGGFAETQYF.

This chain uses TRBV20-1 with TRBJ1-1, with D possibly matching TRBD1 (5 bases). CDR1 is DFQATT and CDR2 is SNEGSKA in the germline V gene (reference sequence). Deletions cut 3 bases from V and 1 base from J, with 15 bases between. This CDR3 is 15 amino acids long. The CDR3 coding sequence is TGCAGTGCTAGTTCGGGCGGGGCTTGGAACACTGAAGCTTTCTTT. Translation: CSASSGGAWNTEAFF.

This rearrangement joins TRBV5-1 to TRBJ1-1; a weak D match, TRBD1 (5 bases). Per germline, CDR1 SGHRS and CDR2 YFSETQ. The CDR3 sequence is 16 residues long. V was shortened by 0 bases and J by 2 bases, with 14 bases between the two germline ends. In DNA, the CDR3 is TGCGCCAGCAGCTTGGAAGTCCAGGGCTACAACACTGAAGCTTTCTTT. Its translation is CASSLEVQGYNTEAFF. Full variable domain (outside the CDR3, taken from reference TRBV5-1 and TRBJ1-1): KAGVTQTPRYLIKTRGQQVTLSCSPISGHRSVSWYQQTPGQGLQFLFEYFSETQRNKGNFPGRFSGRQFSNSRSEMNVSTLELGDSALYLCASSLEVQGYNTEAFFGQGTRLTVV.

The chain combines TRBV19 with TRBJ1-5; 9 bases are a match to TRBD1. Germline values: CDR1 LNHDA, CDR2 SQIVND (reference sequence). V gave up 7 bases and J gave up 2 bases; unmatched junction bases: 6. The CDR3 extends over 15 amino acids. As DNA, the CDR3 is TGTGCCAGTACCTCCGGGGACAGGGGCAATCAGCCCCAGCATTTT. Its translation: CASTSGDRGNQPQHF.

This clone was seen only a few times. This chain uses TRBV4-1 with TRBJ1-1, with 10 bases matching TRBD1. Germline CDR1 and CDR2: MGHRA and YSYEKL. V shed 3 bases, J shed 4 bases, and the junction held 11 bases outside the gene matches. The CDR3 is 17 amino acids. CDR3 sequence reads: CASSQGQGPRFVTEAFF. For the CDR3, the DNA is TGCGCCAGCAGCCAGGGACAGGGGCCAAGGTTTGTCACTGAAGCTTTCTTT.

This chain links TRBV5-8 with TRBJ2-7; 9 bases line up with TRBD2. Trimming cost V 0 bases and J 0 bases; bases outside gene matches: 1. Looked up from germline, CDR1 is SGHTS and CDR2 is YDEGEE. The CDR3 length is 15 residues. The CDR3 loop is CASSLERGASYEQYF. In DNA, the CDR3 is TGTGCCAGCAGCTTGGAGCGGGGGGCCTCCTACGAGCAGTACTTC.

This sequence joins TRBV4-1 and TRBJ1-2; 8 nucleotides agree with TRBD1. Germline values: CDR1 MGHRA, CDR2 YSYEKL. The CDR3 has 15 amino acids. The V gene end was trimmed by 4 bases and the J gene end by 2 bases; junction bases not matched to a gene: 6. The CDR3 protein is CASSPGQGINYGYTF. CDR3 DNA sequence: TGCGCCAGCAGCCCAGGACAGGGCATAAACTATGGCTACACCTTC.

The V call is TRBV5-4, the J call TRBJ2-4; D might be TRBD1 (6 bases). CDR3 length: 14 amino acids. The V gene's germline CDR1 is SGHNT and CDR2 YYREEE (reference sequence). V was clipped by 0 bases and J by 5 bases, with 9 bases between them. In DNA form, the CDR3 reads TGTGCCAGCAGCTTGGGAGGGGGACAAAACATTCAGTACTTC. It is translated as CASSLGGGQNIQYF.

This clone was counted once. The chain joins TRBV10-1 to TRBJ2-7, with TRBD2 matching 14 bases. The CDR3 extends over 19 amino acids. Germline V gene lookup returns CDR1 WNHNN and CDR2 SYGVQD (reference sequence). After removal of 2 bases from V and 0 bases from J, the junction contained 9 bases not matched to a gene. The CDR3 protein is CASSEIGTSGSQSSYEQYF. The CDR3 DNA reads TGCGCCAGCAGTGAGATCGGGACTAGCGGGAGCCAAAGCTCCTACGAGCAGTACTTC.

This clone was counted a few times. This sequence joins TRBV5-8 and TRBJ2-7; 10 bases map to TRBD1. Trimming took 0 bases from V and 6 from J; bases not matched to a gene: 9. Germline CDR1 reads SGHTS; CDR2 reads YDEGEE. The CDR3 consists of 16 residues. In nucleotides, the CDR3 is TGTGCCAGCAGCTTGGATGGGACAGGGGCGATTGGCGAGCAGTACTTC. Protein product: CASSLDGTGAIGEQYF.

The CDR3 DNA is TGTGCCAGCAGCTTGTGGGCCGGATATGGCTACACCTTC. As protein: CASSLWAGYGYTF. The gene calls are TRBV5-5 and TRBJ1-2; no clear D. This CDR3 has 13 residues. Germline values: CDR1 SGHKS, CDR2 YYEKEE (reference sequence). V was shortened by 1 base and J by 5 bases, with 9 bases between the two germline ends.

The genes are TRBV30 and TRBJ2-4; 7 bases map to TRBD1. V shed 1 base and J 2 bases; nucleotides not matched to a gene: 5. The CDR3 has 15 amino acids. Looked up from germline, CDR1 is GTSNPN and CDR2 is SVGIG (reference sequence). The DNA of the CDR3 is TGTGCCTGGAGTGGCAGGGGGTTTTCCAAAAACATTCAGTACTTC. As protein: CAWSGRGFSKNIQYF.

The chain recombines TRBV19 with TRBJ1-5; D remains ambiguous. The CDR3 totals 14 residues. CDR1 LNHDA and CDR2 SQIVND come from the germline V gene (reference sequence). V was shortened by 5 bases and J by 5 bases, with 13 bases between the two germline ends. The CDR3 loop reads CASSPQVVDQPQHF. The CDR3 DNA reads TGTGCCAGTAGTCCTCAGGTAGTGGATCAGCCCCAGCATTTT.

V is TRBV7-9 and J is TRBJ1-3; 7 bases are a match to TRBD1. CDR1 SEHNR and CDR2 FQNEAQ come from the germline V gene (reference sequence). The V segment lost 4 bases and the J segment 0 bases; nucleotides outside the gene matches: 6. CDR3 length: 16 residues. The CDR3 region has the DNA TGTGCCAGCAGCTCTACCCGGGACAGCTCTGGAAACACCATATATTTT. Protein sequence: CASSSTRDSSGNTIYF.

The rearrangement joins TRBV6-2 or TRBV6-3 to TRBJ2-3, with TRBD1 matching over 7 bases. CDR1 MNHEY and CDR2 SVGEGT come from the germline V gene. V was pared by 6 bases and J by 1 base, with 7 bases of the junction left unmatched. The CDR3 contains 15 residues. For the CDR3, the DNA is TGTGCCAGCAGCTCTACTGGACAGGGCACAGATACGCAGTATTTT. Amino acids: CASSSTGQGTDTQYF.

CDR3 sequence (DNA): TGTGCCAGCAGCTTAGCGGAGGGGGCGCCGGGCAATCAGCCCCAGCATTTT. Protein: CASSLAEGAPGNQPQHF. The chain uses TRBV7-8 and TRBJ1-5; 7 bases fit TRBD1. V lost 0 bases and J lost 2; bases outside the gene matches: 7. Germline V CDR1 and CDR2: SGHVS, FQNEAQ. This CDR3 region has 17 residues.

This clone was detected a few times. The chain links TRBV4-1 to TRBJ2-2, with TRBD2 matching over 8 bases. From germline, CDR1 is MGHRA and CDR2 YSYEKL. Trimming at V came to 4 bases and at J to 5 bases, leaving 12 bases not matched to a gene. The CDR3 loop spans 17 amino acids. CDR3 bases: TGCGCCAGCAGCCGACCTGGGACTAGGGATTGGACCGGGGAGCTGTTTTTT. Translating it yields CASSRPGTRDWTGELFF.

The chain carries TRBV5-4 and TRBJ1-4; D is perhaps TRBD1 (5 bases). CDR3 length: 16 amino acids. Deletions cut 4 bases from V and 5 bases from J, with 18 bases between. Germline assignment: CDR1 SGHNT and CDR2 YYREEE (reference sequence). DNA for the CDR3: TGTGCCAGCAGCCCCGGTGGGGGGACTAAAAATGAAAAACTGTTTTTT. Encoded protein: CASSPGGGTKNEKLFF.

The V and J genes are TRBV6-6 and TRBJ2-3; 7 bases fit TRBD2. Losses at the gene ends were 5 bases for V and 0 bases for J; bases not matched to a gene: 11. Per the germline V gene, CDR1 is MNHNY and CDR2 is SVGAGI (reference sequence). The CDR3 length is 17 residues. The CDR3 loop reads CASSPPDGRFSTDTQYF. The CDR3 region has the DNA TGTGCCAGCAGTCCCCCCGACGGGAGGTTTAGCACAGATACGCAGTATTTT.

CDR3 in amino acids: CASSRNRGPQPQHF. Here the CDR3 DNA reads TGTGCCAGCAGCAGAAACAGGGGGCCTCAGCCCCAGCATTTT. The rearrangement links TRBV7-2 to TRBJ1-5; 9 nucleotides line up with TRBD1. Losses at the gene ends were 5 bases for V and 6 bases for J; bases not matched to a gene: 5. The germline V gene encodes CDR1 SGHTA and CDR2 FQGNSA. This CDR3 is built from 14 residues.

J is TRBJ1-2 and V is TRBV2; D gene ambiguous. The CDR3 covers 13 residues. Trimming removed 11 bases from V and 7 bases from J, with 20 bases in between. Germline-derived CDR1 and CDR2 are SNHLY and FYNNEI. CDR3 in DNA: TGTGCCCGAACTCCGGTCTCTCTCTCTGGCTACACCTTC. Amino acid sequence: CARTPVSLSGYTF.

The gene calls are TRBV19 and TRBJ2-5; D is undetermined. Trimming shortened V by 1 base and J by 5 bases, and 11 bases separated the two germline ends. The CDR3 loop spans 14 amino acids. CDR1 is LNHDA and CDR2 is SQIVND in the germline V gene (reference sequence). As DNA, the CDR3 is TGTGCCAGTAGTATAGCCTGGCGGCGTGAGACCCAGTACTTC. This sequence encodes CASSIAWRRETQYF.

The chain recombines TRBV21-1 with TRBJ1-4; TRBD1, the table's D call, lacks a check against the DNA. TRBV21-1 is designated a pseudogene. The CDR3 sequence is 12 residues long. The CDR3 DNA reads as TGTGCCAGCAAACAGGACAATGAAAAACTGTTTTTT. This sequence encodes CASKQDNEKLFF.